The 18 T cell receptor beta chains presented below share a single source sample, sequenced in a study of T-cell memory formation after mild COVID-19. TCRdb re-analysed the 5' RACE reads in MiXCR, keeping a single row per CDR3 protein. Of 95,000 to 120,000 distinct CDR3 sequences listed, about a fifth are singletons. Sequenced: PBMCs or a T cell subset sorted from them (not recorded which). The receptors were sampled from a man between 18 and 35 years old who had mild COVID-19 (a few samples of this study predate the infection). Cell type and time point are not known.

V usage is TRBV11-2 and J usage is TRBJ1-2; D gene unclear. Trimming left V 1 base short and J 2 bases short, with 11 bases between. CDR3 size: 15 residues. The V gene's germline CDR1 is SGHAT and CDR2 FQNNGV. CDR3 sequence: CASSLAGNPNYGYTF. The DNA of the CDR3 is TGTGCCAGCAGCTTAGCTGGGAACCCCAACTATGGCTACACCTTC. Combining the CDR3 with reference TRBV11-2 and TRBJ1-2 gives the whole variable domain EAGVAQSPRYKIIEKRQSVAFWCNPISGHATLYWYQQILGQGPKLLIQFQNNGVVDDSQLPKDRFSAERLKGVDSTLKIQPAKLEDSAVYLCASSLAGNPNYGYTFGSGTRLTVV.

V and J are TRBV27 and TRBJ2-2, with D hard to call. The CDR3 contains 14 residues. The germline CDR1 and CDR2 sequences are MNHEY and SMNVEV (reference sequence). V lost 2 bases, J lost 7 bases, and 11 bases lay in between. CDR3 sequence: CASSLMPEYGELFF. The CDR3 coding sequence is TGTGCCAGCAGTTTAATGCCCGAGTACGGGGAGCTGTTTTTT.

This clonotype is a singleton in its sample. CDR3 in amino acids: CASSPPPGESGELFF. In nucleotides, the CDR3 is TGTGCCAGCAGCCCCCCTCCGGGGGAGAGCGGGGAGCTGTTTTTT. The chain links TRBV7-3 to TRBJ2-2; D perhaps matches TRBD2 (6 bases). Trimming stripped 5 bases from V and 7 bases from J, with 17 bases between. Germline assignment: CDR1 SGHTA and CDR2 FQGTGA. This CDR3 contains 15 residues.

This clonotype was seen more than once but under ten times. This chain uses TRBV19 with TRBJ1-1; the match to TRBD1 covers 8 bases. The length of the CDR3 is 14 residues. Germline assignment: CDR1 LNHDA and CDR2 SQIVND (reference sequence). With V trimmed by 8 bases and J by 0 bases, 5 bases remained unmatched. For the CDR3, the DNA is TGTGCCAGTGGGACAGGAGGTATGAACACTGAAGCTTTCTTT. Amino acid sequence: CASGTGGMNTEAFF.

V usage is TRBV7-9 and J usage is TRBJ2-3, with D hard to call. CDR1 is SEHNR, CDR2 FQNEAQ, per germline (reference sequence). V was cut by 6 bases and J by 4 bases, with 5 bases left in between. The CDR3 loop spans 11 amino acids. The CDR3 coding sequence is TGTGCCAGCAGTGGTTCAGATACGCAGTATTTT. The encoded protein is CASSGSDTQYF.

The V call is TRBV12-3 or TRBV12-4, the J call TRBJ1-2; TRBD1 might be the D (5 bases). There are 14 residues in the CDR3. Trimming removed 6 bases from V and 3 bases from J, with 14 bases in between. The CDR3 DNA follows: TGTGCCAGCAGCCCCCCAGGGCTCGACTATGGCTACACCTTC. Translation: CASSPPGLDYGYTF.

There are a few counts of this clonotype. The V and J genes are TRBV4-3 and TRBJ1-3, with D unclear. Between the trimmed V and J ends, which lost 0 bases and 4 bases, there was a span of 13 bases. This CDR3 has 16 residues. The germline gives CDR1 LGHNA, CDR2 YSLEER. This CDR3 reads CASSQDAPVGGNTIYF. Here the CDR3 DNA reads TGCGCCAGCAGCCAAGACGCCCCCGTTGGAGGAAACACCATATATTTT.

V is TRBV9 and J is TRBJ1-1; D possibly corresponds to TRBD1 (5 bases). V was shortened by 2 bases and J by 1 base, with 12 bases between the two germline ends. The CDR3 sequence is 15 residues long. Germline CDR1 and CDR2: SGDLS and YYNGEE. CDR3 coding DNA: TGTGCCAGCAGCGTCGGGGGGTATCCGAACACTGAAGCTTTCTTT. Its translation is CASSVGGYPNTEAFF. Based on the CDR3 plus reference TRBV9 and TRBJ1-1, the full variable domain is DSGVTQTPKHLITATGQRVTLRCSPRSGDLSVYWYQQSLDQGLQFLIQYYNGEERAKGNILERFSAQQFPDLHSELNLSSLELGDSALYFCASSVGGYPNTEAFFGQGTRLTVV.

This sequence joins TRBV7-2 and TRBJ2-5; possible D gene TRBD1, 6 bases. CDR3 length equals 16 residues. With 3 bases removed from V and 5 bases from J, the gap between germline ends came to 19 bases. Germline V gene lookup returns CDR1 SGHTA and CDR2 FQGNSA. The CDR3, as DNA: TGTGCCAGCAGCTTGCCTAAAGGGGGTTCGGGGGAGACCCAGTACTTC. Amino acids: CASSLPKGGSGETQYF.

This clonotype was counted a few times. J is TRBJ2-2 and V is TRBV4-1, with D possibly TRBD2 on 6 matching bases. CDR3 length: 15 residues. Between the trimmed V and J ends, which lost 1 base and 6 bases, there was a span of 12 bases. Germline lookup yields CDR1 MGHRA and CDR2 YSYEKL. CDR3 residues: CASSQGRGWAGELFF. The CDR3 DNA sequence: TGCGCCAGCAGCCAAGGGCGGGGTTGGGCCGGGGAGCTGTTTTTT.

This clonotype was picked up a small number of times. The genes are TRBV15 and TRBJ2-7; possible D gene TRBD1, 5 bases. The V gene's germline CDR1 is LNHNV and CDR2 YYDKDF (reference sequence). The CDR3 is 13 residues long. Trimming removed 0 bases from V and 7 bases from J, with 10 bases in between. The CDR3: CATSRDLGQEQYV. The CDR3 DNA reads TGTGCCACCAGCAGAGATCTGGGGCAGGAGCAGTACGTC.

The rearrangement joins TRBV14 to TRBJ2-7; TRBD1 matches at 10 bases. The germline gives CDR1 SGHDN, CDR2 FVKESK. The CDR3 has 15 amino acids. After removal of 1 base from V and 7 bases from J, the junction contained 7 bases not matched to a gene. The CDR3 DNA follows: TGTGCCAGCAGCCAAGCCGGGACAGGGGAACGGGAGCAGTACTTC. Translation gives CASSQAGTGEREQYF. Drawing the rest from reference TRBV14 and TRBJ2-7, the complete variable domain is EAGVTQFPSHSVIEKGQTVTLRCDPISGHDNLYWYRRVMGKEIKFLLHFVKESKQDESGMPNNRFLAERTGGTYSTLKVQPAELEDSGVYFCASSQAGTGEREQYFGPGTRLTVT.

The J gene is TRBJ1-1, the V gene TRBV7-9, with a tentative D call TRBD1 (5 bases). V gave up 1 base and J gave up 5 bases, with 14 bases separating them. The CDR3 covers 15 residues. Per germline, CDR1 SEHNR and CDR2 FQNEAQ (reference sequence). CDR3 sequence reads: CASSLGGGGVTEAFF. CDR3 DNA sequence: TGTGCCAGCAGCTTAGGAGGAGGAGGGGTAACTGAAGCTTTCTTT.

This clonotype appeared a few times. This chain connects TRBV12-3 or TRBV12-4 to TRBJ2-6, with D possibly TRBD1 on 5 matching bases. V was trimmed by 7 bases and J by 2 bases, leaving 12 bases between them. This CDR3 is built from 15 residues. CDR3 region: CASTLWGTGANVLTF. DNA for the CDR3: TGTGCCAGCACCCTTTGGGGCACTGGGGCCAACGTCCTGACTTTC.

The CDR3 DNA follows: TGCAGCGCCCGGGCCAATGCGAACACCGGGGAGCTGTTTTTT. This encodes CSARANANTGELFF. V and J are TRBV29-1 and TRBJ2-2; unclear D gene. The germline V and J ends were trimmed by 7 bases and 0 bases, with 12 bases remaining between them. The CDR3 runs to 14 residues. Germline-derived CDR1 and CDR2 are SQVTM and ANQGSEA.

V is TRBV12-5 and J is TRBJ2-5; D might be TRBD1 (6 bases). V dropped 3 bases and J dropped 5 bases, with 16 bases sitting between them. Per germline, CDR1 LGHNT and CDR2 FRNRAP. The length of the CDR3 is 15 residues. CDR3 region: CASGFPGARGETQYF. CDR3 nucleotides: TGTGCTAGTGGTTTCCCCGGGGCCAGGGGTGAGACCCAGTACTTC.

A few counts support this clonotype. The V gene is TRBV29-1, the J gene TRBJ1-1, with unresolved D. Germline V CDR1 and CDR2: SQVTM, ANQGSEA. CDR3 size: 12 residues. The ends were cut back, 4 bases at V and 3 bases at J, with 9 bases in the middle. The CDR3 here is CSVGPGDTEAFF. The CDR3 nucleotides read TGCAGCGTTGGCCCAGGTGACACTGAAGCTTTCTTT.

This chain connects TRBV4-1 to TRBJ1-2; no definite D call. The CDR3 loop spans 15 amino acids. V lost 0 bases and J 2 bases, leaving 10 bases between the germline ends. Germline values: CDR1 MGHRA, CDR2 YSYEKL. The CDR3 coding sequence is TGCGCCAGCAGCCAAGATACCGGGTTCAACTATGGCTACACCTTC. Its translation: CASSQDTGFNYGYTF.